This T cell receptor (beta chain) was documented in a study of persistence of HIV-infected CD4 T cells. Study details: Isolated cells were CMV- and HIV-1 Gag-responding CD4+ T cells. Regarding the study as a whole: Antigen-responding cells were enriched for degenerate expanded CDR3beta sequences.

The stimulus was lysate of CMV-infected fibroblasts, about 10 ug/mL. CD40L/CD69 double-negative CD45RO-high memory CD4+ T cells were collected. A word on this clone: What it binds is unknown.

This was the immunoSEQ version 4 assay in survey mode. Genomic DNA was diluted to around 9.3 ng/uL, up to roughly 1 ug per sample. Here immunoSEQ multiplex PCR was the method, and the copy in TCRdb shows in-frame clones only, minus some. The data show 25,000 to 35,000 clones, around 82% seen once. The sample here was CD4+ T cells sorted from PBMCs after 18-hour stimulation, taken from a patient who received antiretroviral therapy. This sequence originates from an adult woman with HIV who was CMV-seropositive.

CDR3 nucleotide sequence: TGTGCCAGCCCCCGGGATTGGCAGTACTTC. Translating gives CASPRDWQYF. The gene calls are TRBV21-1 and TRBJ2-7; the table's D call of TRBD2 was not tested on the DNA. TRBV21-1 represents a pseudogene. CDR3 size: 10 residues.